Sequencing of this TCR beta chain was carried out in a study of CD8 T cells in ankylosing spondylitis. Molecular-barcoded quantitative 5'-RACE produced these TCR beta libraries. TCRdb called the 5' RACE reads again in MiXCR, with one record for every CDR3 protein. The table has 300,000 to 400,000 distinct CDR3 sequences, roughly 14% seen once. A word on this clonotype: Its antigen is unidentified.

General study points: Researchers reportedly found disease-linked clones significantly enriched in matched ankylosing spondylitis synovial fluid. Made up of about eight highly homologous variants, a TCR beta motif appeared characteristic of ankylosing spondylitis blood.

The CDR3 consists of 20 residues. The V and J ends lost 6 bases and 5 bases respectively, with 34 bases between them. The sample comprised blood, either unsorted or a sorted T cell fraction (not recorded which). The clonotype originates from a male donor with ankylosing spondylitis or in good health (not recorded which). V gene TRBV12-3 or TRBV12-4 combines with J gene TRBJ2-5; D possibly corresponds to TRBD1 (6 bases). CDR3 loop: CASRPHWVLTGQGSRETQYF. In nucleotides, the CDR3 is TGTGCCAGCAGACCGCATTGGGTGTTAACGGGACAAGGGTCGAGGGAGACCCAGTACTTC.